The next 23 T cell receptor beta chains were all read from a single sample in a study of T-cell reconstitution after alpha-beta-depleted transplantation in children (dated by TCRdb to 2015 to 2016). The library came from PCR. The data were produced on an Illumina HiSeq 2500. Molecular barcoding was employed in the preparation of TCR libraries, with unique molecular identifiers being used to normalize TCRbeta repertoire quantification. TCRdb applied fastp at Q25 and MiXCR to the public reads, then kept only in-frame beta chains. Rows matching on CDR3 protein sequence are summarized as one entry with the most common DNA and genes. The sample contains roughly 610,000 distinct CDR3 sequences, over 9.5% of them found a single time. 4% of the sample is held by the ten biggest clonotypes. This specimen consisted of PBMCs from the stem cell graft donor, obtained from the stem cell graft. These receptor sequences come from a human donor who donated a stem cell graft to a child with acute myeloid leukemia.

The chain employs TRBV7-2 and TRBJ2-5; a weak D match, TRBD2 (5 bases). The CDR3 consists of 16 residues. V was trimmed by 4 bases and J by 4 bases, leaving 19 bases between them. Germline V CDR1 and CDR2: SGHTA, FQGNSA. The CDR3 loop reads CASSSSYRRRRETQYF. Written as DNA, the CDR3 is TGTGCCAGCAGCTCCAGTTACCGGAGGCGGAGAGAGACCCAGTACTTC.

The chain is built from TRBV11-2 and TRBJ1-6, with TRBD1 identical over 7 bases. The CDR3 spans 15 residues. Germline assignment: CDR1 SGHAT and CDR2 FQNNGV. V shed 8 bases and J 7 bases; nucleotides not matched to a gene: 11. The CDR3 DNA sequence: TGTGCCAGCGCTTTGGAGGGAGGGGGCAATTCACCCCTCCACTTT. The encoded protein is CASALEGGGNSPLHF.

This clonotype was seen ten or more times. The chain links TRBV20-1 to TRBJ2-5; 8 nucleotides agree with TRBD1. Trimming cost V 6 bases and J 3 bases; bases outside gene matches: 9. Germline CDR1 reads DFQATT; CDR2 reads SNEGSKA (reference sequence). The CDR3 spans 14 residues. The CDR3 sequence: CSARTGTSEETQYF. The CDR3 DNA reads as TGCAGTGCCCGGACAGGGACTTCGGAAGAGACCCAGTACTTC.

The sample holds a few counts of this clonotype. The rearrangement links TRBV6-2 or TRBV6-3 to TRBJ2-1; 12 bases line up with TRBD2. The CDR3 contains 14 residues. Germline V CDR1 and CDR2: MNHEY, SVGEGT. The V gene end was trimmed by 8 bases and the J gene end by 9 bases; junction bases not matched to a gene: 8. CDR3 amino acids: CASETSGGYGEQFF. CDR3 nucleotides: TGTGCCAGCGAGACTAGCGGGGGTTATGGTGAGCAGTTCTTC.

This clonotype was counted many times. J is TRBJ1-1 and V is TRBV3-1, with D tentatively TRBD1 (5 bases). Looked up from germline, CDR1 is LGHDT and CDR2 is YNNKEL (reference sequence). Trimming removed 2 bases at V and 7 bases at J, with 11 bases between. The CDR3 extends over 13 amino acids. In DNA form, the CDR3 reads TGTGCCAGCAGCCAACGAGGGGTCATTGAAGCTTTCTTT. This gives the protein CASSQRGVIEAFF.

The chain uses TRBV29-1 and TRBJ1-2; perhaps TRBD1 as D (5 bases). This CDR3 has 14 residues. The germline gives CDR1 SQVTM, CDR2 ANQGSEA. Trimming pared 4 bases from V and 2 bases from J, leaving 14 bases between. CDR3 bases: TGCAGCGTTGTTCCAGGGAGGAAAAACTATGGCTACACCTTC. Protein sequence: CSVVPGRKNYGYTF.

In this sample, this clonotype turned up a few times. J is TRBJ2-2 and V is TRBV3-1; 7 bases agree with TRBD1. The germline gives CDR1 LGHDT, CDR2 YNNKEL (reference sequence). The J segment lost 3 bases and the V segment lost 4 bases, leaving 8 bases of the junction unmatched. CDR3 size: 16 residues. The CDR3 here is CASSLIGQVYTGELFF. The CDR3, as DNA: TGTGCCAGCAGCCTCATCGGACAGGTTTACACCGGGGAGCTGTTTTTT.

J is TRBJ2-7 and V is TRBV29-1, with 10 nucleotides matching TRBD1. This CDR3 has 14 residues. Losses at the gene ends were 6 bases for V and 1 base for J; bases not matched to a gene: 6. Germline V lookup: CDR1 SQVTM, CDR2 ANQGSEA. CDR3 protein: CSVGQGGTSYEQYF. The CDR3 DNA reads as TGCAGCGTCGGACAGGGGGGGACGTCCTACGAGCAGTACTTC.

This clonotype was recorded at least ten times. The chain employs TRBV14 and TRBJ2-7, with D unclear. Germline loops: CDR1 SGHDN, CDR2 FVKESK. The CDR3 is 12 amino acids. The V and J ends lost 1 base and 4 bases respectively, with 5 bases between them. As DNA, the CDR3 is TGTGCCAGCAGCCAAGGGTGGTACGAGCAGTACTTC. This gives the protein CASSQGWYEQYF. Full variable domain (missing parts from reference TRBV14 and TRBJ2-7): EAGVTQFPSHSVIEKGQTVTLRCDPISGHDNLYWYRRVMGKEIKFLLHFVKESKQDESGMPNNRFLAERTGGTYSTLKVQPAELEDSGVYFCASSQGWYEQYFGPGTRLTVT.

The chain recombines TRBV18 with TRBJ2-2; no reliable D call. From germline, CDR1 is KGHSH and CDR2 LQKENI. The germline V and J ends were trimmed by 1 base and 0 bases, with 12 bases remaining between them. This CDR3 spans 17 amino acids. This CDR3 is CASSPRRQFANTGELFF. The CDR3 DNA is TGTGCCAGCTCACCACGCCGACAATTCGCGAACACCGGGGAGCTGTTTTTT.

This clonotype was seen only a few times. The chain uses TRBV5-1 and TRBJ2-1, with 10 nucleotides matching TRBD2. Trimming at V came to 4 bases and at J to 7 bases, leaving 8 bases not matched to a gene. The CDR3 length is 15 residues. Germline-derived CDR1 and CDR2 are SGHRS and YFSETQ. The DNA of the CDR3 is TGCGCCAGCAGCCCCTCTAGCGGGAGCAGGAATGAGCAGTTCTTC. Residues: CASSPSSGSRNEQFF.

J is TRBJ2-3 and V is TRBV20-1; the D gene is possibly TRBD1 (6 bases). V lost 5 bases, J lost 4 bases, and 19 bases lay in between. This CDR3 comprises 15 residues. From germline, CDR1 is DFQATT and CDR2 SNEGSKA (reference sequence). The CDR3 bases are TGCAGTGCTCCACCCTACAGGGAAGGGTCAGATACGCAGTATTTT. Protein: CSAPPYREGSDTQYF.

This clonotype was seen more than once but under ten times. This chain joins TRBV12-3 or TRBV12-4 and TRBJ1-1; D not certain. The CDR3 consists of 14 residues. V was cut by 2 bases and J by 2 bases, with 9 bases left in between. CDR3 residues: CASSLYPLNTEAFF. The CDR3 DNA reads TGTGCCAGCAGTTTATACCCCTTAAACACTGAAGCTTTCTTT.

This clonotype has just a few counts. The J gene is TRBJ2-2, the V gene TRBV12-3 or TRBV12-4; possible D gene TRBD1, 5 bases. Trimming took off 4 bases at V and 2 bases at J, with 11 bases between the two ends. The CDR3 is 15 amino acids. Here the CDR3 DNA reads TGTGCCAGCAGTTCCCCCGACAGTAACACCGGGGAGCTGTTTTTT. This sequence encodes CASSSPDSNTGELFF.

The V and J genes are TRBV24-1 and TRBJ2-3, with TRBD1 as a possible D gene (6 bases). The CDR3 sequence is 16 residues long. Between the trimmed V and J ends, which lost 7 bases and 2 bases, there was a span of 18 bases. Germline V CDR1 and CDR2: KGHDR, SFDVKD. This chain's CDR3 is CATSRSGDPLTDTQYF. CDR3 bases: TGTGCCACCAGCCGATCAGGGGACCCCCTCACAGATACGCAGTATTTT.

The rearrangement links TRBV30 to TRBJ1-1; no firm D call. This CDR3 is 13 amino acids long. The V gene's germline CDR1 is GTSNPN and CDR2 SVGIG (reference sequence). V gave up 3 bases and J gave up 4 bases, with 12 bases separating them. Here the CDR3 reads CAWSTTLFTEAFF. The CDR3 DNA reads as TGTGCCTGGAGCACGACCCTTTTCACTGAAGCTTTCTTT.

This clonotype was observed a handful of times. The chain links TRBV7-3 to TRBJ1-3; possibly TRBD1 for D (6 bases). V was shortened by 8 bases and J by 4 bases, with 12 bases between the two germline ends. This CDR3 has 13 amino acids. CDR1 SGHTA and CDR2 FQGTGA come from the germline V gene. This CDR3 is CASAQGNGNTIYF. CDR3 nucleotide sequence: TGTGCCAGCGCTCAGGGGAACGGAAACACCATATATTTT.

The chain joins TRBV7-9 to TRBJ1-4; 7 positions match TRBD1. With V trimmed by 11 bases and J by 8 bases, 8 bases remained unmatched. This CDR3 comprises 12 residues. The germline V gene encodes CDR1 SEHNR and CDR2 FQNEAQ (reference sequence). The CDR3 sequence: CAGGQFGEKLFF. As DNA, the CDR3 is TGTGCCGGGGGACAGTTTGGCGAAAAACTGTTTTTT.

This clonotype was picked up a small number of times. This rearrangement joins TRBV29-1 to TRBJ1-1; no definite D call. The germline V gene encodes CDR1 SQVTM and CDR2 ANQGSEA. V dropped 2 bases and J dropped 3 bases, with 10 bases sitting between them. The CDR3 has 13 residues. In DNA, the CDR3 is TGCAGCGTTGAAACCCGTGTCTACACTGAAGCTTTCTTT. It codes for CSVETRVYTEAFF.

The chain employs TRBV15 and TRBJ2-5, with D hard to call. Germline V lookup: CDR1 LNHNV, CDR2 YYDKDF (reference sequence). The CDR3 loop spans 15 amino acids. V lost 0 bases to trimming and J lost 2 bases, with 10 bases between them. The CDR3 bases are TGTGCCACCAGCAGAGATCGGGCAGAACAAGAGACCCAGTACTTC. Protein product: CATSRDRAEQETQYF.

This clonotype was seen a handful of times. The rearrangement links TRBV29-1 to TRBJ2-2, with a weak D call TRBD1 (5 bases). Germline V gene lookup returns CDR1 SQVTM and CDR2 ANQGSEA. The CDR3 consists of 15 residues. The V gene lost 4 bases and the J gene lost 5 bases, with 17 bases spanning the gap. CDR3 loop: CSVAGHEPRTGELFF. The CDR3, as DNA: TGCAGCGTTGCAGGGCATGAGCCTAGGACCGGGGAGCTGTTTTTT.

This clonotype was counted at least ten times. The chain combines TRBV7-2 with TRBJ2-7; D ambiguous. CDR3 size: 13 residues. The germline gives CDR1 SGHTA, CDR2 FQGNSA. The V end lost 3 bases, the J end lost 4 bases, and 10 bases lay between the germline ends. CDR3 protein: CASSLTEPYEQYF. The CDR3, as DNA: TGTGCCAGCAGCTTGACGGAACCTTACGAGCAGTACTTC.

This clonotype was picked up a small number of times. The rearrangement joins TRBV27 to TRBJ2-7; no clear D. Trimming took off 3 bases at V and 1 base at J, with 10 bases between the two ends. The germline V gene has CDR1 MNHEY and CDR2 SMNVEV (reference sequence). The CDR3 is 14 amino acids. The CDR3 DNA is TGTGCCAGCAGTTTGAAGTGGGGTTCCTACGAGCAGTACTTC. This translates into CASSLKWGSYEQYF.